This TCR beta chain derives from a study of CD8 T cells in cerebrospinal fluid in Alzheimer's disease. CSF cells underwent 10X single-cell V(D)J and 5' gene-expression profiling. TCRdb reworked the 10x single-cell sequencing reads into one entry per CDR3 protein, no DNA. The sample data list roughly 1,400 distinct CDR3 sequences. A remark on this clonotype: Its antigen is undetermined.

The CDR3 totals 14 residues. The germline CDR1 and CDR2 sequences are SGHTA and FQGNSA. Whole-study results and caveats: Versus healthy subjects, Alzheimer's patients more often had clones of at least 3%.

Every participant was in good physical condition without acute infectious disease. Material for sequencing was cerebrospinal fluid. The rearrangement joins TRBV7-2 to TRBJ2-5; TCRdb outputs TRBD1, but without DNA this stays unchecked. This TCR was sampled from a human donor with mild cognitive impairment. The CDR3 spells CASSLGGSGETQYF.